This TCR beta chain was identified in a study of OX40 agonist ivuxolimab in advanced cancers. Overall study context: Enrollees could have had prior anti-PD-1, anti-PD-L1 or anti-CTLA-4 therapy, which around 40% had received.

As to this clone: Its specificity is not known.

From germline, CDR1 is MNHEY and CDR2 SVGAGI. This CDR3 contains 15 residues. J was trimmed by 4 bases and V by 8 bases; bases with no gene match: 10. Study-level findings and limits: Expansion of clones was among the lowest in partial responders at 0.1-3.0 mg/kg. CD4+ and CD8+ blood T cells expanded clonally by week 6 at 0.1 to 3.0 mg/kg.

Profiling relied on immunoSEQ multiplex PCR, and the TCRdb table lists in-frame clones only, not all of them. The profile shows some 97,000 clones, about 91% of them singletons. The sequencing used CD4+ or CD8+ T cells sorted from blood, collected in a trial of the OX40 agonist ivuxolimab. The rearrangement joins TRBV6-5 to TRBJ2-3, with TRBD2 matching 9 bases. The source is an adult with an advanced solid tumor such as melanoma, head and neck, liver or kidney cancer. Written as DNA, the CDR3 is TGTGCCAGCGGATCTAGCGGGGCGAGGGCAGATACGCAGTATTTT. Protein sequence: CASGSSGARADTQYF.